This is a list of T cell receptor beta chains from one sample in a study of blood T cell repertoires in COVID-19. TCRdb's table, derived via immunoSEQ multiplex PCR, lists solely in-frame clones and lacks some. The sample includes about 120,000 clones, around 79% of them seen just once. The specimen was peripheral blood. These receptors came from a man in his forties or fifties with acute or convalescent COVID-19. The CDR3 runs from the conserved cysteine through the conserved F or W. The D gene is left open where the match is weak. Only part of the rows carry a size: once, few, many, or a class if the clone is expanded.

TRBV27	.	TRBJ1-1	TRBD1	TGTGCCAGCAGTCCCAGGACAGGGTTTGACTTATCCACTGAAGCTTTCTTT	CASSPRTGFDLSTEAFF
TRBV12-3/TRBV12-4	.	TRBJ2-7	TRBD2	TGTGCCAGCCAGAGCGGGGCCGGCTACGAGCAGTACTTC	CASQSGAGYEQYF
TRBV12-3/TRBV12-4	.	TRBJ1-1	.	TGTGCCAGCAGAACGAACCGGGACACTGAAGCTTTCTTT	CASRTNRDTEAFF
TRBV6-5	once	TRBJ2-7	.	TGTGCCAGCAAGGATTCGGGAATCCACGAGCAGTACTTC	CASKDSGIHEQYF
TRBV7-3	.	TRBJ1-2	.	TGTGCCAGCAGCTTTGACAGCCGTATGGATAACTATGGCTACACCTTC	CASSFDSRMDNYGYTF
TRBV28	.	TRBJ2-1	.	TGTGCCAGCAGTTTCTCCAATGAGCAGTTCTTC	CASSFSNEQFF
TRBV20-1	.	TRBJ2-3	.	TGCAGTGCTAGTACGGGAGTGGATTTCACAGATACGCAGTATTTT	CSASTGVDFTDTQYF
TRBV6-5	once	TRBJ2-2	TRBD1	TGTGCCAGCAGTTACTCGAGGACAGGGGCCGGGGAGCTGTTTTTT	CASSYSRTGAGELFF
TRBV30	.	TRBJ1-5	.	TGTGCCTGGAATGGTGGGAGCGGGCAGCCCCAGCATTTT	CAWNGGSGQPQHF
TRBV12-3/TRBV12-4	.	TRBJ1-2	.	TGTGCCAGCAGTTTAGTCGCGGACTATGGCTACACCTTC	CASSLVADYGYTF
TRBV25-1	.	TRBJ2-7	TRBD1	TGTGCCAGCAGTGAATATACGGGGACAGGTTTTTCCTACGAGCAGTACTTC	CASSEYTGTGFSYEQYF
TRBV6-5	.	TRBJ1-2	.	TGTGCCAGCAGTTTCCTGGACAGAACTTATGGCTACACCTTC	CASSFLDRTYGYTF
TRBV5-4	.	TRBJ2-3	.	TGTGCCAGCAGCCCCCGAAGAGCGGGACATGGCACAGATACGCAGTATTTT	CASSPRRAGHGTDTQYF
TRBV4-1	.	TRBJ1-5	TRBD1	TGCGCCAGCAGCCAAGATTACAGGGGGCTAGGTCAGCCCCAGCATTTT	CASSQDYRGLGQPQHF
TRBV30	few	TRBJ2-1	TRBD1	TGTGCCTGGAGGGTTACAGGGGTCAATGAGCAGTTCTTC	CAWRVTGVNEQFF
TRBV6-1	.	TRBJ1-1	.	TGTGCCAGCAGTCCCCCAGGAGGTACTGAAGCTTTCTTT	CASSPPGGTEAFF
TRBV19	once	TRBJ1-2	.	TGTGCCAGTAGTATAGGTCTCCGGGGAGCGGACTATGGCTACACCTTC	CASSIGLRGADYGYTF
TRBV20-1	.	TRBJ2-1	.	TGCAGTGCTAGTACGCTCCGGGACAACAGAATGGATGAGCAGTTCTTC	CSASTLRDNRMDEQFF
TRBV5-1	.	TRBJ1-6	TRBD1	TGCGCCAGCAGCTTGTCCCCGGGACAGGGGTTGCCACCCCTCCACTTT	CASSLSPGQGLPPLHF
TRBV19	.	TRBJ1-6	.	TGTGCCAGTAGCCTAGGGAGCTCCTATAATTCACCCCTCCACTTT	CASSLGSSYNSPLHF
TRBV4-1	.	TRBJ2-7	.	TGCGCCAGCAGCCAAGTGCTAACCACCTACGAGCAGTACTTC	CASSQVLTTYEQYF
TRBV5-1	.	TRBJ2-7	.	TGCGCCAGCAGCCCGGGACACCCCTACGAGCAGTACTTC	CASSPGHPYEQYF
TRBV15	.	TRBJ2-7	.	TGTGCCACCAGCAGAGAAGTTAGGGGCTACGAGCAGTACTTC	CATSREVRGYEQYF
TRBV4-2	.	TRBJ2-1	TRBD2	TGTGCCAGCAGACCGGGACTAGCGGGAGCGGCTGGAGACAATGAGCAGTTCTTC	CASRPGLAGAAGDNEQFF
TRBV5-1	.	TRBJ2-7	.	TGCGCCAGCAGCTTAAAGACAGTTACCTACGAGCAGTACTTC	CASSLKTVTYEQYF
TRBV27	.	TRBJ1-4	.	TGTGCCAGCAGTTCCCTCTCAAACCGGGGTGAAAAACTGTTTTTT	CASSSLSNRGEKLFF
TRBV5-1	.	TRBJ2-5	TRBD2	TGCGCCAGCAGCCTTGGACTAGCGGGCCAAGAGACCCAGTACTTC	CASSLGLAGQETQYF
TRBV27	once	TRBJ2-7	TRBD1	TGTGCCAGCAGTTTAGGGACAGGGTCCGAGCAGTACTTC	CASSLGTGSEQYF
TRBV5-1	.	TRBJ2-7	TRBD1	TGCGCCAGCAGCTTGCTCCAGGGGGTTCGGTACGAGCAGTACTTC	CASSLLQGVRYEQYF
TRBV2	.	TRBJ1-5	.	TGTGCCAGCAGTGGGGGCCTCCATCAGCCCCAGCATTTT	CASSGGLHQPQHF
TRBV4-2	.	TRBJ2-7	.	TGTGCCAGCAGCCAAAAGGACAGAGGAAGTTACGAGCAGTACTTC	CASSQKDRGSYEQYF
TRBV4-2	.	TRBJ2-7	.	TGTGCCAGCAGCCAAGACCTAGCCGCCTACTACGAGCAGTACTTC	CASSQDLAAYYEQYF
TRBV30	.	TRBJ1-5	TRBD1	TGTGCCTGGAGTGGGGACAGGGGAGGCAATCAGCCCCAGCATTTT	CAWSGDRGGNQPQHF
TRBV7-8	.	TRBJ1-4	TRBD1	TGTGCCAGCAGCTTAACAATACCGGGACAGGGTATGGCTAATGAAAAACTGTTTTTT	CASSLTIPGQGMANEKLFF
TRBV11-1	.	TRBJ1-2	.	TGTGCCAGCAGCTTAGAGTCGCCAGCGAACTATGGCTACACCTTC	CASSLESPANYGYTF
TRBV28	.	TRBJ1-4	TRBD1	TGTGCCAGCAGTCCGTGGAGGGGGCGCGAAGAAAAACTGTTTTTT	CASSPWRGREEKLFF
TRBV19	.	TRBJ1-6	.	TGTGCCAGTTCTTTAACAGGGACCAATTCACCCCTCCACTTT	CASSLTGTNSPLHF
TRBV4-1	.	TRBJ1-1	.	TGCGCCAGCAGCCAAGGCCTAGAGTGGACAGTCGTTGAAGACACTGAAGCTTTCTTT	CASSQGLEWTVVEDTEAFF
TRBV30	medium-sized	TRBJ2-5	TRBD1	TGTGCCTGGAGTGTACGTGGACAGGAGAGGAAGGAGACCCAGTACTTC	CAWSVRGQERKETQYF
TRBV7-8	.	TRBJ2-1	TRBD2	TGTGCCAGCAGCTCCCTAGCGGGAGTAAACGATGAGCAGTTCTTC	CASSSLAGVNDEQFF
TRBV2	.	TRBJ2-1	TRBD2	TGTGCCAGCGCGAGTACAGAGACTAGCGGGAGGGCCTATCTCGATGAGCAGTTCTTC	CASASTETSGRAYLDEQFF
TRBV6-5	.	TRBJ2-3	.	TGTGCCGCCCATCCCGCAGGCACAGATACGCAGTATTTT	CAAHPAGTDTQYF
TRBV28	.	TRBJ1-2	TRBD1	TGTGCCAGCCGAATAGCGACAGGGACCTATGGCTACACCTTC	CASRIATGTYGYTF
TRBV27	.	TRBJ1-1	TRBD1	TGTGCCAGCAGTTCCTTCAGGGGGCAGGCTGAAGCTTTCTTT	CASSSFRGQAEAFF
TRBV29-1	.	TRBJ2-1	.	TGCAGCGTTGTTCCCGTCTCCTACAATGAGCAGTTCTTC	CSVVPVSYNEQFF
TRBV9	.	TRBJ2-3	TRBD2	TGTGCCAGCAGCGTAGAGAGACTAGCGACGGATACGCAGTATTTT	CASSVERLATDTQYF
TRBV7-8	.	TRBJ2-1	TRBD2	TGTGCCAGCAGCTTAGTCGGGCGGGAGGGCAATGAGCAGTTCTTC	CASSLVGREGNEQFF
TRBV28	.	TRBJ2-1	TRBD2	TGTGCCAGCACCACACCCTATTTTAGCGGGGGGTACAATGAGCAGTTCTTC	CASTTPYFSGGYNEQFF
TRBV2	.	TRBJ2-5	.	TGTGCCAGCAGTGATAGGCTAGCGCCCCAAGAGACCCAGTACTTC	CASSDRLAPQETQYF
TRBV7-3	.	TRBJ2-7	TRBD1	TGTGCCAGCAGCTTTGACAGGGGGCGCGAGCAGTACTTC	CASSFDRGREQYF
TRBV5-6	.	TRBJ2-7	TRBD2	TGTGCCAGCAGCTTGTTTTCTAGCGGGGTCGTACGAGGACAGTACTTC	CASSLFSSGVVRGQYF